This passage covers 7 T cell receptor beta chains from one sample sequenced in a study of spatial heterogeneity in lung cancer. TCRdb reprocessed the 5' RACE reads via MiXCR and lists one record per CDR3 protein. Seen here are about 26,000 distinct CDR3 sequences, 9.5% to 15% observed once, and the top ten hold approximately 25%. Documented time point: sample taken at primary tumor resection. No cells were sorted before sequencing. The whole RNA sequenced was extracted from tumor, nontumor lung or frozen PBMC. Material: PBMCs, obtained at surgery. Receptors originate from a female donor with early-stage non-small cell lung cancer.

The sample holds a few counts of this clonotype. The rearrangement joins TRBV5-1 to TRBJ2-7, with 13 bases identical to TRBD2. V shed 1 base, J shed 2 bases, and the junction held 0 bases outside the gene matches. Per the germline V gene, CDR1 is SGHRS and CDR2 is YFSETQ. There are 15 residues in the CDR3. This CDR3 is CASSLTSGRAYEQYF. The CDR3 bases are TGCGCCAGCAGCTTGACTAGCGGGAGGGCCTACGAGCAGTACTTC.

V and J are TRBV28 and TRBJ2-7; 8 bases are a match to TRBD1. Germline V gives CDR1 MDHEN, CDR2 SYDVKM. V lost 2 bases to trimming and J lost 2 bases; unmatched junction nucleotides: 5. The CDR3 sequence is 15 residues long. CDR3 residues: CASSLTQGEAYEQYF. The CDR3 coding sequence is TGTGCCAGCAGTTTAACACAGGGGGAAGCCTACGAGCAGTACTTC.

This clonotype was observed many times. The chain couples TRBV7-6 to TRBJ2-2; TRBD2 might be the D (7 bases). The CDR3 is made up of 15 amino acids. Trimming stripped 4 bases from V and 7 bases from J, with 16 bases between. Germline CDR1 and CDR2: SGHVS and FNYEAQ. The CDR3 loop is CASSSSGGPGGELFF. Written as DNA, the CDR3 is TGTGCCAGCAGCTCCTCCGGGGGGCCCGGCGGGGAGCTGTTTTTT.

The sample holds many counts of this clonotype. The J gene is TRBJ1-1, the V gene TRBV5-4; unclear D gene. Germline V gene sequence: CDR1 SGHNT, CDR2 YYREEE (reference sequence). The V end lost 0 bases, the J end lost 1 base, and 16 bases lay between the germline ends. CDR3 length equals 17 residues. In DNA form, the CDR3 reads TGTGCCAGCAGCTTGGCCCACACTAAACTTTGGAACACTGAAGCTTTCTTT. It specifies CASSLAHTKLWNTEAFF.

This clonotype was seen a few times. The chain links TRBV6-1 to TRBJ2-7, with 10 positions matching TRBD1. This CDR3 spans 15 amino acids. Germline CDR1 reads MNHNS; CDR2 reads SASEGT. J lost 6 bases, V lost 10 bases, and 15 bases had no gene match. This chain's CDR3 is CATHRTGTGEGEQYF. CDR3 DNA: TGTGCCACCCATCGAACCGGGACAGGGGAGGGCGAGCAGTACTTC.

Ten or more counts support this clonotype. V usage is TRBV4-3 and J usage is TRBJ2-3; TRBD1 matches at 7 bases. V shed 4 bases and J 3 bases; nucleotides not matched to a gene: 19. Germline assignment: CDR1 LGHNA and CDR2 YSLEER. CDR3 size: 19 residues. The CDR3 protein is CASSPNAVLNRGETDTQYF. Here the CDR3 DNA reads TGCGCCAGCAGCCCGAACGCCGTTTTAAACAGGGGAGAAACAGATACGCAGTATTTT.

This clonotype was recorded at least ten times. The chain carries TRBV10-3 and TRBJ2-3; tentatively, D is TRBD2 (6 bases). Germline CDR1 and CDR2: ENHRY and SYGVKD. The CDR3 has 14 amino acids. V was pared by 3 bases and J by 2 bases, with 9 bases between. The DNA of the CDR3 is TGTGCCATCAGTGAACTAGCCGACACAGATACGCAGTATTTT. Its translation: CAISELADTDTQYF.